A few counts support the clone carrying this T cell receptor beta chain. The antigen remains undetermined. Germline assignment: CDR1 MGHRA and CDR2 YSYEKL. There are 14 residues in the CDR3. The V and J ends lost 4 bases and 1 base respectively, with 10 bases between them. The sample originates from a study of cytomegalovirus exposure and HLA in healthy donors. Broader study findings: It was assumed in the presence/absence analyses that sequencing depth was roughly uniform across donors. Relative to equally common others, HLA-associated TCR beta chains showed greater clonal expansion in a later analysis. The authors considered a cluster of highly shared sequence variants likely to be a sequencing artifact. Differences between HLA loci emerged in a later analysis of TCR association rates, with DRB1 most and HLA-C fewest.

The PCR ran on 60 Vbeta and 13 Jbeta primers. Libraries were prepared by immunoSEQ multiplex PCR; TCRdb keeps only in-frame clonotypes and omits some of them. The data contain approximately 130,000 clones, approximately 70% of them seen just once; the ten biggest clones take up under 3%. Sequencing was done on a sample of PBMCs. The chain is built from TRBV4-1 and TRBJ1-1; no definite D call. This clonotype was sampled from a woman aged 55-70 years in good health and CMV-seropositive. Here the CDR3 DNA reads TGCGCCAGCAGCCCAGGCCTGGGGAACACTGAAGCTTTCTTT. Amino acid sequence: CASSPGLGNTEAFF.